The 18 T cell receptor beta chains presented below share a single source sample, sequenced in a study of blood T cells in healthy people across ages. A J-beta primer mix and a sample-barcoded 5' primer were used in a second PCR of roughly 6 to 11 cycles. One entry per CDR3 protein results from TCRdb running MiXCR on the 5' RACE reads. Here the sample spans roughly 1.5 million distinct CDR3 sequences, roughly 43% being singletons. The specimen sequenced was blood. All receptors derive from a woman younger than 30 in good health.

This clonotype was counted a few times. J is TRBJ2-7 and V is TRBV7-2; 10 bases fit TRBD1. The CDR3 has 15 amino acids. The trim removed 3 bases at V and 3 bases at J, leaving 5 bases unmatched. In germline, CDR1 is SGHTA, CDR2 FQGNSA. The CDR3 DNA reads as TGTGCCAGCAGCTTCGACAGGGGGCAATTCTACGAGCAGTACTTC. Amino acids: CASSFDRGQFYEQYF.

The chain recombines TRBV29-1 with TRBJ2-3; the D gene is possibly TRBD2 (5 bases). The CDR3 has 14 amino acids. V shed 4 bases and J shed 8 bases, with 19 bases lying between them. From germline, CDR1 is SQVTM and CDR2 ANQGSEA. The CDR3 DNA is TGCAGCGTTGGCCCTATATCGGGGTCAGGTACGCAGTATTTT. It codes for CSVGPISGSGTQYF.

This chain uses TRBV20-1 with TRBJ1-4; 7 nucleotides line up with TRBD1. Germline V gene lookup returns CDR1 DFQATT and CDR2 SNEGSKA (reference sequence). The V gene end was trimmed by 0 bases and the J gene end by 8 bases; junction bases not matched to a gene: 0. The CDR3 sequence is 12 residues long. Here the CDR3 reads CSAREDREKLFF. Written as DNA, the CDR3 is TGCAGTGCTAGAGAGGACAGGGAAAAACTGTTTTTT.

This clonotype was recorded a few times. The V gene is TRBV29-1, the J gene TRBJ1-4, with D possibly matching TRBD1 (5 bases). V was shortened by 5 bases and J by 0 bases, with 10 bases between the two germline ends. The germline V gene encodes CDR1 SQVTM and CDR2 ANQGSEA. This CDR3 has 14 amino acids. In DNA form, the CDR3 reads TGCAGCGTTCGGGAGGGGCCAACTAATGAAAAACTGTTTTTT. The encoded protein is CSVREGPTNEKLFF.

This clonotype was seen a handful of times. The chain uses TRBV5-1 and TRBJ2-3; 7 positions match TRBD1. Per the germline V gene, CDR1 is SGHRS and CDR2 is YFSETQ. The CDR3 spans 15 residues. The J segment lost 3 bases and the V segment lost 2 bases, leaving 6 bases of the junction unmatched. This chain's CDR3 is CASSLPGQTTDTQYF. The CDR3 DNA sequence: TGCGCCAGCAGCTTACCGGGACAGACTACAGATACGCAGTATTTT.

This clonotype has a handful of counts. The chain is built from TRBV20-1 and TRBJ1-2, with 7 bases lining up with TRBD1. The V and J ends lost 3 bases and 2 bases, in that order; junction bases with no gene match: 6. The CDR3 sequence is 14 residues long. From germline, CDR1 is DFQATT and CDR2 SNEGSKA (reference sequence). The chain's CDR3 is CSASTPTGNYGYTF. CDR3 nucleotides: TGCAGTGCTAGCACCCCGACAGGGAACTATGGCTACACCTTC.

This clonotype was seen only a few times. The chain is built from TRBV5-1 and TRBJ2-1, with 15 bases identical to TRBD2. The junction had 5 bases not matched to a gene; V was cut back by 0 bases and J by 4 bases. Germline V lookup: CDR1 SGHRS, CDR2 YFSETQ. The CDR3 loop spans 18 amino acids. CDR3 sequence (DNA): TGCGCCAGCAGCTTGGTGGGACTAGCGGGGGGACTGTACAATGAGCAGTTCTTC. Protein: CASSLVGLAGGLYNEQFF.

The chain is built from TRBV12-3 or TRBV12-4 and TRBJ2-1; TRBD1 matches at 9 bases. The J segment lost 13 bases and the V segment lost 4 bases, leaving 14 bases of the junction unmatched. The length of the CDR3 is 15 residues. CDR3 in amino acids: CASSSWDRDPETQFF. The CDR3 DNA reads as TGTGCCAGCAGTTCGTGGGACAGGGACCCAGAGACCCAGTTCTTC.

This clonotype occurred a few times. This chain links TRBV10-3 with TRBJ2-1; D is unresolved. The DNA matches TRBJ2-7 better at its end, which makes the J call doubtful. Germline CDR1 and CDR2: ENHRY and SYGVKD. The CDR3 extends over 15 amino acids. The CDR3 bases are TGTGCCATCAGTGAGGGGCACGTTGGTTACAATGAGCAGTACTTC. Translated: CAISEGHVGYNEQYF.

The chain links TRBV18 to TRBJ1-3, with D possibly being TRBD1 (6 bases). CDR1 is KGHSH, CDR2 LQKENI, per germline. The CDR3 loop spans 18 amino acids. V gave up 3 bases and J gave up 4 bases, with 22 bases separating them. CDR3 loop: CASSPQGQLPRAGNTIYF. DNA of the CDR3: TGTGCCAGCTCACCCCAAGGACAGCTTCCGAGGGCGGGAAACACCATATATTTT.

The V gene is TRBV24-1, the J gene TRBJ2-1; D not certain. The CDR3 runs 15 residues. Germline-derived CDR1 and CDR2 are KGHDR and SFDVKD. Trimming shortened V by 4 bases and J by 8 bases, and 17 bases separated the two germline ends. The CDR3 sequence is CATSDSTRRRDEQFF. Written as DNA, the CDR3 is TGTGCCACCAGTGACTCGACTCGACGGAGAGATGAGCAGTTCTTC.

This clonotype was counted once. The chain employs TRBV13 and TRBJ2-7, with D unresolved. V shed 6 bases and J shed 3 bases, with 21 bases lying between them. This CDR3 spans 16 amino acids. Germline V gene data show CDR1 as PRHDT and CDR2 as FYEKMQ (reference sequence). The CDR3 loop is CASRPIVGKVNYEQYF. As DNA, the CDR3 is TGTGCCAGCAGACCGATCGTGGGGAAGGTAAACTACGAGCAGTACTTC.

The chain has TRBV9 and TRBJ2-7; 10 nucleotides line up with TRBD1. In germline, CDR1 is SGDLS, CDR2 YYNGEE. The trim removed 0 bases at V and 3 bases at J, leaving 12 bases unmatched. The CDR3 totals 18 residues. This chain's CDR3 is CASSVGEPGQGIIYEQYF. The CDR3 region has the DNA TGTGCCAGCAGCGTAGGGGAACCGGGACAGGGGATAATCTACGAGCAGTACTTC.

The CDR3 protein is CSARDVGEGTDTQYF. The DNA for the CDR3 is TGCAGTGCTAGAGATGTGGGTGAGGGCACAGATACGCAGTATTTT. The genes are TRBV20-1 and TRBJ2-3; D is unresolved. Per the germline V gene, CDR1 is DFQATT and CDR2 is SNEGSKA (reference sequence). This CDR3 contains 15 residues. Trimming cost V 0 bases and J 1 base, with 11 bases left between them.

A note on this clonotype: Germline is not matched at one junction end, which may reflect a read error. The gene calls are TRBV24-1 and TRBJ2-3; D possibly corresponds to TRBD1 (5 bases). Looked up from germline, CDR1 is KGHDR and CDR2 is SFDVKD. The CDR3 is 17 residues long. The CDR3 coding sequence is TGTGCCACCAGTGACTACGCGGCAGGGTCCCGCACAGATACGGAGTATTTT. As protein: CATSDYAAGSRTDTEYF.

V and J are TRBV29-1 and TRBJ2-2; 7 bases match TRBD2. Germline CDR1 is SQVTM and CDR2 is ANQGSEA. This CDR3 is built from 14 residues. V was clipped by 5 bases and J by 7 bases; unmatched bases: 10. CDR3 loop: CSVLRSGMNGELFF. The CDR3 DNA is TGCAGCGTTTTACGAAGCGGGATGAACGGGGAGCTGTTTTTT.

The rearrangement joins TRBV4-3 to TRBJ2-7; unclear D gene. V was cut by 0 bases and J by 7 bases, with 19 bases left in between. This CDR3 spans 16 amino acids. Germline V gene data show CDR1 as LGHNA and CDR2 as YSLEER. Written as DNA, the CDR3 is TGCGCCAGCAGCCAAGATAACGAGCTTAGTCACAATGAGCAGTACTTC. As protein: CASSQDNELSHNEQYF.

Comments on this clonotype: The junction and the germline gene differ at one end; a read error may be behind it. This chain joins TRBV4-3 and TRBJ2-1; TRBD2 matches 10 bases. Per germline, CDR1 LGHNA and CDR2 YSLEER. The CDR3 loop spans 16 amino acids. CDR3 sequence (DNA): TGCGCCAGCAGCCAATTTCTAGCGGGGGAGGTGAATGGGCAGTTCTTC. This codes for CASSQFLAGEVNGQFF.